The clone carrying this TCR beta chain showed up just a few times. The trim removed 5 bases at V and 1 base at J, leaving 3 bases unmatched. From germline, CDR1 is DFQATT and CDR2 SNEGSKA (reference sequence). The CDR3 extends over 13 amino acids. The sample originates from a study of T-cell memory formation after mild COVID-19. A single record per CDR3 protein comes from TCRdb applying MiXCR to the 5' RACE reads. The sample records roughly 370,000 distinct CDR3 sequences, roughly 15% being singletons. V and J are TRBV20-1 and TRBJ1-1, with 8 nucleotides matching TRBD1. The specimen was PBMCs or a T cell subset sorted from them (not recorded which). The clonotype was recovered from a man between 18 and 35 years old who had mild COVID-19 (a few samples of this study predate the infection). Cell type and time point are not known. CDR3 in amino acids: CSARTGTNTEAFF. As DNA, the CDR3 is TGCAGTGCTCGGACAGGGACGAACACTGAAGCTTTCTTT.